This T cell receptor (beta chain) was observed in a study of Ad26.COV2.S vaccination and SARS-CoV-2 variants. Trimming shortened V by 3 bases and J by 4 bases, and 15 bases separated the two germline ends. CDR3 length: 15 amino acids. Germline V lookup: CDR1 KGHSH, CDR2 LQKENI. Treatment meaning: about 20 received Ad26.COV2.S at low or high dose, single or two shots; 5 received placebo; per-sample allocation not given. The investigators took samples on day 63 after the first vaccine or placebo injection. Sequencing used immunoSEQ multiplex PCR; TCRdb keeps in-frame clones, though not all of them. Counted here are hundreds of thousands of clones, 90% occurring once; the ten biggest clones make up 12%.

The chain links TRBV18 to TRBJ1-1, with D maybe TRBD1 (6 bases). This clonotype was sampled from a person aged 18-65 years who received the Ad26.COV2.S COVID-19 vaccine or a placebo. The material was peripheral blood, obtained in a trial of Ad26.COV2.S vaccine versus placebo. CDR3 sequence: CASSPRGQGTTEAFF. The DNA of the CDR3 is TGTGCCAGCTCACCGCGAGGGCAGGGGACCACTGAAGCTTTCTTT.